Listed below are T cell receptor beta chains from one sample, sequenced in a study of OX40 agonist ivuxolimab in advanced cancers. Sequenced by immunoSEQ multiplex PCR; TCRdb stores in-frame clones only, minus some. The sample shows around 44,000 clones, approximately 90% of them seen only once. Sequenced here: CD4+ or CD8+ T cells sorted from blood, sampled in a trial of the OX40 agonist ivuxolimab. Receptor source: an adult with an advanced solid tumor such as melanoma, head and neck, liver or kidney cancer. Both conserved end residues are part of each CDR3. The order of the fields is CDR3 DNA, CDR3 protein, D gene, V gene, J gene, clone size. A D gene is named only where the DNA matches it firmly. Some rows have no size entry. The others give once, few or many, or a class for an expanded clone.

TGTGCCAGCAGTTGGGACACCTTAGAGCAGCCCCAGCATTTT	CASSWDTLEQPQHF	.	TRBV6-1	TRBJ1-5	.
TGTGCCAGCAGTCTCAGGGGATACGGAAACACCATATATTTT	CASSLRGYGNTIYF	.	TRBV2	TRBJ1-3	.
TGTGCCAGCAGCTTAGATGGGAACTCTGGGGGTATTCAGTACTTC	CASSLDGNSGGIQYF	.	TRBV11-2	TRBJ2-4	.
TGCGCCAGCAGTGAGACGAGGACAGGGTACGAAAAACTGTTTTTT	CASSETRTGYEKLFF	TRBD1	TRBV10-2	TRBJ1-4	.
TGTGCCAGCTCACCACCCCTACGCAATGAGCAGTTCTTC	CASSPPLRNEQFF	.	TRBV18	TRBJ2-1	.
TGCGCCAGCAGCCTAGGAGCGGGAAGCACCGGGGAGCTGTTTTTT	CASSLGAGSTGELFF	TRBD2	TRBV4-1	TRBJ2-2	.
TGTGCCAGCAGTCGACAGACCAATCAGCCCCAGCATTTT	CASSRQTNQPQHF	.	TRBV2	TRBJ1-5	.
TGCGCCAGCAGCGTCGGGACTAGCGATGCCCGCGGGGAGCTGTTTTTT	CASSVGTSDARGELFF	TRBD2	TRBV5-1	TRBJ2-2	.
TGTGCCAGCAGCTTAGCGGCTAGCGGGGGGACGCAGTATTTT	CASSLAASGGTQYF	TRBD2	TRBV11-2	TRBJ2-3	once
TGTGCCAGCTCACCAGGAAGAGGGGAAGGGGAGCAGTACTTC	CASSPGRGEGEQYF	.	TRBV18	TRBJ2-7	.